One T cell receptor (beta chain) is described in this entry. The data are from a study of blood T cell repertoires in COVID-19. Background on the study: Italy, Spain and the United States were the sources of the convalescent and acute COVID-19 samples. PBMCs, B-cell-depleted T cells, or T cells were the source of the cDNA or gDNA that made up the material.

Germline V gene sequence: CDR1 SGHNT, CDR2 YYREEE (reference sequence). The V and J ends lost 5 bases and 10 bases respectively, with 13 bases between them. The CDR3 loop spans 12 amino acids. Per the original data handling: Scientists estimated how many nucleated cells there were by amplifying reference gene primers. Method: immunoSEQ multiplex PCR; TCRdb's copy keeps in-frame clones and lacks some. That table gives V, J and clone size, and the DNA gave D and trimming. The table records roughly 200,000 clones, roughly 87% of them present only once. The clonotype originates from a woman between 18 and 29 years old who had recovered from COVID-19. Material for sequencing was peripheral blood. The rearrangement links TRBV5-4 to TRBJ2-1, with a tentative D call TRBD2 (6 bases). DNA of the CDR3: TGTGCCAGCAGTAGCGGAGGATTAGAGCAGTTCTTC. Residues: CASSSGGLEQFF.